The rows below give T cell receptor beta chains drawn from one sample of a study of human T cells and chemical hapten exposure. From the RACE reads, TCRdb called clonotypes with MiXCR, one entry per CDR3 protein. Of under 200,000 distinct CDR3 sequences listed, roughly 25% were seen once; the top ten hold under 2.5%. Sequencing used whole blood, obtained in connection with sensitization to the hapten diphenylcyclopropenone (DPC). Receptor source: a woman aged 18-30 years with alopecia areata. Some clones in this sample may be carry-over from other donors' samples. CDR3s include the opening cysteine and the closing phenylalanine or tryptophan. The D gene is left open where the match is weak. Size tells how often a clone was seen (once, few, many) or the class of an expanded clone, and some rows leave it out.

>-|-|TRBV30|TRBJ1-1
TGTGCCTCGAGCCCGGTTGGGTACACTGAAGCTTTCTTT
CASSPVGYTEAFF
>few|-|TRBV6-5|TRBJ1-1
TGTGCCAGTAGGACAGCGCGGCCCACTGAAGCTTTCTTT
CASRTARPTEAFF
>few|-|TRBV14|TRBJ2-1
TGTGCCAGCAGCCAAGATCGGCGGTACGGTGAGCAGTTCTTC
CASSQDRRYGEQFF
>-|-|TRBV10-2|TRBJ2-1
TGCGCCAGCAAGTCACTCCCTGGAAGCTCCTACAATGAGCAGTTCTTC
CASKSLPGSSYNEQFF
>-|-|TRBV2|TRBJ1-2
TGTGCCAGCAGTGGGGGAGTCTATGGCTACACCTTC
CASSGGVYGYTF
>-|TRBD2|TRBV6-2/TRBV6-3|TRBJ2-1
TGTGCCAGCAGTTACACCGGGGGGGATGTGAATGAGCAGTTCTTC
CASSYTGGDVNEQFF
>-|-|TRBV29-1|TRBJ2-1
TGCAGCGTTGAAGTCAGAAGTTTCAATGAGCAGTTCTTC
CSVEVRSFNEQFF
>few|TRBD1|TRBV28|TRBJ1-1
TGTGCCAGCAGGGATAATGACAGGGTTCTGAACACTGAAGCTTTCTTT
CASRDNDRVLNTEAFF
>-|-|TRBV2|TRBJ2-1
TGTGCCAGCAGGGACAGATACAATGAGCAGTTCTTC
CASRDRYNEQFF
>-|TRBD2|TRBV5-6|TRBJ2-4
TGTGCCAGCAGCTTGGTGCTAGCGGGGGTTTCTTCCAAAAACATTCAGTACTTC
CASSLVLAGVSSKNIQYF
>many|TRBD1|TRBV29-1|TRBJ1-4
TGCAGCGCACAACGGAGGACAGGGAGTGAAAAACTGTTTTTT
CSAQRRTGSEKLFF
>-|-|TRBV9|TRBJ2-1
TGTGCCAGCAGCGTACAGTTTAGGACTACTAATGAGCAGTTCTTC
CASSVQFRTTNEQFF
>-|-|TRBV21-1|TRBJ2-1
TGTGCCAGCAGCAGCAGACTAGCGGGTCCCAATGAGCAGTTCTTC
CASSSRLAGPNEQFF